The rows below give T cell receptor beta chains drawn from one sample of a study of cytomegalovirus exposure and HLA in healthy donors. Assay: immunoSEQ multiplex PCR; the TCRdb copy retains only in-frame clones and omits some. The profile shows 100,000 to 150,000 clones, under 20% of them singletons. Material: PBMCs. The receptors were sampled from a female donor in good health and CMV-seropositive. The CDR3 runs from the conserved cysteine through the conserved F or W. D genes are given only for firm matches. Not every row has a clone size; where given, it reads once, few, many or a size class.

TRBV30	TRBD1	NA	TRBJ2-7	TGTGCCTGGAGTCGGGACAGCTACGAGCAGTACTTC	CAWSRDSYEQYF
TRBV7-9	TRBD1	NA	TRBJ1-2	TGTGCCAGCAGCTTAGGACCCGACAGGGAGCGCTACACCTTC	CASSLGPDRERYTF
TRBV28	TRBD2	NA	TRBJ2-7	TGTGCCAGCAGTTCCTCTAGCGGGAGGGCTTTATACGAGCAGTACTTC	CASSSSSGRALYEQYF
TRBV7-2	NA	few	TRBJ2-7	TGTGCCAGCAGCTCCAGCAGGGGTACCGAGCAGTACTTC	CASSSSRGTEQYF
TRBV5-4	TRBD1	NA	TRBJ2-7	TGTGCCAGCAGAAAGGACAGGGGGCACGAGCAGTACTTC	CASRKDRGHEQYF
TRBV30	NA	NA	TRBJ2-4	TGTGCCTGGAGTGGACAGCTAGCCAAAAACATTCAGTACTTC	CAWSGQLAKNIQYF
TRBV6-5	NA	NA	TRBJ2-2	TGTGCCAGCACGCCACTCGGGGGCGGGGAGCTGTTTTTT	CASTPLGGGELFF
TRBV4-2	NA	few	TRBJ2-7	TGTGCCAGCAGCCAAGTCTCCCCGGGAGTGGGGGAGCAGTACTTC	CASSQVSPGVGEQYF
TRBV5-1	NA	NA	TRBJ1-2	TGCGCCAGCAGCCTGGGACAAGAAGGCTATGGCTACACCTTC	CASSLGQEGYGYTF
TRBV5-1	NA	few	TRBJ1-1	TGCGCCAGCAGCTTACACAGGGCTGTCGGCACTGAAGCTTTCTTT	CASSLHRAVGTEAFF
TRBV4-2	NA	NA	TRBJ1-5	TGTGCCAGCAGCCAAGGTACAGGTCCCGATAGCAATCAGCCCCAGCATTTT	CASSQGTGPDSNQPQHF
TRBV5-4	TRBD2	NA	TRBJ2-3	TGTGCCAGCAGCTTTTTCAGCGGGAGGGCCGTCGATACGCAGTATTTT	CASSFFSGRAVDTQYF
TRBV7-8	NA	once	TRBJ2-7	TGTGCCAGCAGCCCACTAGCCTCCTACGAGCAGTACTTC	CASSPLASYEQYF
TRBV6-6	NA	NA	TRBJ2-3	TGTGCCAGCAGTTACAAGCTTCCAGATACGCAGTATTTT	CASSYKLPDTQYF
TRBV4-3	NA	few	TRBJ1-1	TGCGCCAGCAGCCAAGAACAGGGCCTGAGGAACACTGAAGCTTTCTTT	CASSQEQGLRNTEAFF
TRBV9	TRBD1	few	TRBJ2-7	TGTGCCAGCAGCGTAGATCCACAGGGGTCGTACGAGCAGTACTTC	CASSVDPQGSYEQYF
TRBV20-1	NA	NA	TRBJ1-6	TGCAGTGCCAGACGGTCGCTGGCCCTCCACTTT	CSARRSLALHF
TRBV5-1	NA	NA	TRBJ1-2	TGCGCCAGCAGCTCCGGGAAAGGCAACTATGGCTACACCTTC	CASSSGKGNYGYTF
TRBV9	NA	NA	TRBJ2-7	TGTGCCAGCAGCGTGGAGGACGGCTCCTACGAGCAGTACTTC	CASSVEDGSYEQYF
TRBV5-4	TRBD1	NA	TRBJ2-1	TGTGCCAGCAGCTTCGACAGGGATCAGCAGTTCTTC	CASSFDRDQQFF
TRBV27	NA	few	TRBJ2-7	TGTGCCAGCAGTTCTCTTGGTACCTCTAGCTCCTACGAGCAGTACTTC	CASSSLGTSSSYEQYF
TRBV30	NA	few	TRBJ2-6	TGTGCCGGCCGGACAGTTAAAAGCTCTGGGGCCAACGTCCTGACTTTC	CAGRTVKSSGANVLTF
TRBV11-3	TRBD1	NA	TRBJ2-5	TGTGCCAGCAGCTTACAGGGGGCGGAGACCCAGTACTTC	CASSLQGAETQYF
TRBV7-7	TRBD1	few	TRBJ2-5	TGTGCCAGCAGCTCAGGGGGCGCCAGGGGGCAGGGGGAGACCCAGTACTTC	CASSSGGARGQGETQYF
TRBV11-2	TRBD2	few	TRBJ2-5	TGTGCCAGCAGCTTATGGCGGACTAGCGTTGGTGAGACCCAGTACTTC	CASSLWRTSVGETQYF
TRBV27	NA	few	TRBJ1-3	TGTGCCAGCAGTTCCACAGTCTCTGGAAACACCATATATTTT	CASSSTVSGNTIYF
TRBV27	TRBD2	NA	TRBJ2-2	TGTGCCAGCAGTCCCGCCCGAGCGGGGACGAACACCGGGGAGCTGTTTTTT	CASSPARAGTNTGELFF
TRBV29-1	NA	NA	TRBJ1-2	TGCAGCGTTGAGGGGAGGTTCTATGGCTACACCTTC	CSVEGRFYGYTF
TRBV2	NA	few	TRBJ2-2	TGTGCCAGCATGATAGGGGGTTCGTACACCGGGGAGCTGTTTTTT	CASMIGGSYTGELFF
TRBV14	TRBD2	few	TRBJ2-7	TGTGCCAGCAGCCAAGAAGGGCGGGAGTTCCACTACGAGCAGTACTTC	CASSQEGREFHYEQYF
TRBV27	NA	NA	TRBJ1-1	TGTGCCAGCAGTTTATTTTTGGGGAGAAACACTGAAGCTTTCTTT	CASSLFLGRNTEAFF
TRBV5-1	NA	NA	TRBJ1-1	TGCGCCAGCAGCTTGGGTGGGGGGAGAACTGAAGCTTTCTTT	CASSLGGGRTEAFF
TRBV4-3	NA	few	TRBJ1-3	TGCGCCAGCAGCCAAGACCCAGGGCGAGGAAACACCATATATTTT	CASSQDPGRGNTIYF
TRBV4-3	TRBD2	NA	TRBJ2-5	TGCGCCAGCAGCCAAGAGTTTTCGGGGGGCCAAGAGACCCAGTACTTC	CASSQEFSGGQETQYF
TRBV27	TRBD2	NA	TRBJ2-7	TGTGCCAGCAGTTTTCAACGGGGGGGGGCCTACGAGCAGTACTTC	CASSFQRGGAYEQYF
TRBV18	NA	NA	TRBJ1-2	TGTGCCAGCTCCTACGCGTTAGAGTCACGTAACTATGGCTACACCTTC	CASSYALESRNYGYTF
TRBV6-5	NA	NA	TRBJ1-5	TGTGCCAGCAGTTATTCCGGGAAGGGTGGTTTCCAGCATTTT	CASSYSGKGGFQHF
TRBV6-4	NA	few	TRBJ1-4	TGTGCCAGGGGGACCAGGGGAAAACTGTTTTTT	CARGTRGKLFF
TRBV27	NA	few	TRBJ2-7	TGTGCCAGCACGGGAGGAGGGGGTCCAGGCGAGCAGTACTTC	CASTGGGGPGEQYF
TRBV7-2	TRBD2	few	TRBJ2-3	TGTGCCAGCAGCTTAATTGTGACTAGCGTAGATACGCAGTATTTT	CASSLIVTSVDTQYF
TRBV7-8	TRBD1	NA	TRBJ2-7	TGTGCCAGCAGTCGGACAGGGGACTACGAGCAGTACTTC	CASSRTGDYEQYF
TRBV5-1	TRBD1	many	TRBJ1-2	TGCGCCAGCAGTCATTCTCCCGGGACAGGGGGCTTTGAGGATGGCTACACCTTC	CASSHSPGTGGFEDGYTF
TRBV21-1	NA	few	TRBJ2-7	TGTGCCAGCAGCTTAGATCAAGGGACTAGCGGGAGTTGTGGCTTCTACGAGCAGTACTTC	CASSLDQGTSGSCGFYEQYF
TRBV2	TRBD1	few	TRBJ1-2	TGTGCCAGCAGTGAGGTAGGGGGCGATGGCTACACCTTC	CASSEVGGDGYTF
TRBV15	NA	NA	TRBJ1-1	TGTGCCACCAGCAGTCAAAACATGAACACTGAAGCTTTCTTT	CATSSQNMNTEAFF
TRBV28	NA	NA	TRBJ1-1	TGTGCCAGCAGTTTACTTTCTAGCACTGAAGCTTTCTTT	CASSLLSSTEAFF
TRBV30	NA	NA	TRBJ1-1	TGTGCCTGGAGTCCGGCGCCGAGGGAAGCTTTCTTT	CAWSPAPREAFF